This note documents a single TCR beta chain sequence. No cognate antigen has been identified for it. Per-base qualities were not stored, and no clone one base away is much larger. These data belong to a study of blood T cell repertoires in COVID-19 (TCRdb year 2020). Concerning the study at large: The collaborator samples originated in the United States, Italy and Spain and spanned the acute and convalescent phases of COVID-19. The prospective study material was composed of cDNA or gDNA derived from T cells, B-cell-depleted T cells, or PBMCs. Deeply sampled blood TCRbeta repertoires from subjects exposed to, actively infected with, or recovered from COVID-19 were included in the dataset. The repertoires were released in a freely available public database meant as a resource for research on the immune response to SARS-CoV-2. The samples were drawn from the first 160 participants of the ongoing ImmuneRACE study and from 1,200 or so subjects provided by 6 global collaborators. Nearly every sample came with metadata listing a de-identified subject ID, COVID-19 status, age in years and sex. Where available, HLA class I and class II types were taken from metadata supplied by the sample provider and were not determined by assay-based typing. The study at large found these results: The amount of clinical and demographic metadata varied by source and participant and was provided uncurated.

Whole blood was collected in K2EDTA tubes by collaborating institutions according to the institutions' own protocols. Collaborator samples were shipped for TCRbeta analysis as frozen whole blood, isolated PBMCs, or DNA extracted from either sample type. The immunoSEQ Assay, a bias-controlled multiplex PCR, was used to amplify TCRbeta CDR3 regions from genomic DNA. The paper's processing steps were these. The number of nucleated cells in each sample was estimated from the amplification of reference gene primers within the assay. Sequence reads were collapsed and filtered to measure the absolute abundance of every unique TCRbeta CDR3 rearrangement. Productive Simpson clonality was computed per sample as the square root of Simpson's diversity index over productive rearrangements. This immuneACCESS table, as held by TCRdb, lists in-frame sequences with V and J called but not all clones. Of the missing ones, under half trace to an unresolved V gene in checked studies; the others have no known cause. D and trimming come from the DNA, and the V and J calls and clone size come from that table. The sample table lists under 150,000 clones, approximately 85% of them with a count of one. The top ten hold roughly 4.5% of the sample.

The CDR3 sequence holds 14 residues, the cysteine and phenylalanine included. The entry retains the CDR3 DNA only, 42 bases that are in frame from base 1. V has 8 bases trimmed and J has 5 bases trimmed; junction bases matching no gene number 6. Sequences MNHEY (CDR1) and SMNVEV (CDR2) are obtained from the germline V gene (reference sequence). Material for sequencing was peripheral blood. The sequence is built from TRBV27 and TRBJ2-2; a stretch of 9 junction bases matches TRBD1. The receptor's source is a human donor in a cohort sampled during active COVID-19. The nucleotides read TGTGCCAGCGCCCGGGACAGGGTAACCGGGGAGCTGTTTTTT. This sequence encodes CASARDRVTGELFF.